This TCR beta chain was recorded in a study of T cells after yellow fever vaccination (dated by TCRdb to between 2017 and 2020). For the study in its entirety: Libraries from fractions with low cell numbers were prepared with the SMART-Seq v4 Ultra Low Input RNA kit. Bulk TCR alpha and beta repertoires were sequenced longitudinally to track T-cell clones before and after primary and booster YFV17D yellow fever vaccination. Blood was collected at multiple timepoints before and after primary and secondary immunization, and bulk PBMC replicates and cell subsets were isolated. Two healthy male donors made up the cohort, one aged 18 to 29 years and the other aged 30 to 40 years.

This clonotype was observed at least ten times. No cognate antigen has been identified for it. No much larger clone exists at a distance of one base, and base qualities are not known. Findings and caveats that apply to the study as a whole: A small share of clonotypes was detected in both CD4 and CD8 compartments, with the overlap likely arising from convergent recombination. The secondary T-cell response was weaker than the primary response but faster, peaking on day 5 instead of day 15. Most clones expanded after primary vaccination were re-detected after the booster (around 96% of CD4 and about 88% of CD8), suggesting broad memory maintenance. Computational filtering was required because FACS-sorted repertoires could contain abundant contaminating clonotypes from the bulk population. The study included only a couple of donors, which limits how far the findings can be generalized.

Synthesis of TCR cDNA relied on 5'RACE template switching, a step that introduced a universal primer site along with unique molecular identifiers. Priming for cDNA synthesis came from both the TCR alpha and TCR beta constant segments. Two PCR steps were used to amplify libraries, with sample barcodes and sequencing adapters being added in the second step. Sequencing of libraries was done on Illumina HiSeq 2500 (2x100 bp) or NovaSeq (2x150 bp). The original methods were these. MIGEC was used to demultiplex reads and collapse the reads into UMI consensus sequences, and MiXCR was used for V(D)J alignment. Using edgeR on replicate PBMC samples, clonotypes were called vaccine-responding if FDR was below 0.01 and the log2 fold change was above 5 up to day 15. CD4 or CD8 identity was assigned to each bulk clonotype according to whether the clonotype was present at higher abundance in the sequenced CD4 repertoire or the sequenced CD8 repertoire. The raw public reads went through TCRdb reprocessing: fastp at Q25, MiXCR clone calling, in-frame beta chains kept. Rows are combined by CDR3 protein, so each entry shows the most common genes and DNA. The V and J calls and clone size come from TCRdb's table, not from the authors' own analysis. This sample lists 500,000 to 650,000 distinct CDR3 sequences; about 13% were detected once. More than 13% of the sample is in the top ten clones.

This sample's treatment or condition label indicates: live attenuated yellow fever vaccine strain. At each blood-draw timepoint, two biological replicates of bulk PBMCs were collected. PBMCs were isolated from peripheral blood using a standard Ficoll-Paque protocol. RNA was extracted with TriZol from bulk PBMCs, CD4 and CD8 fractions, and dextramer-positive and dextramer-negative fractions. The origin of this receptor is a man aged 30 to 39 who received the YFV17D yellow fever vaccine. The sample in question was PBMCs, obtained on the day of the yellow fever booster vaccination.

The nucleotides read TGTGCCAGCATCCCAGCGGGAGGGCCGAGGGATGAGCAGTTCTTC. Translated, this is CASIPAGGPRDEQFF. Recombination joined TRBV12-3 or TRBV12-4 with TRBJ2-1; 10 junctional bases match TRBD2. Compared with germline, V lacks 7 bases and J lacks 8 bases; bases without a gene match: 11. From the cysteine up to the phenylalanine, the CDR3 has a length of 15 residues. Only CDR3 DNA remains: 45 bases, in frame from the first base.